Following are 30 T cell receptor beta chains from one sample sequenced in a study of CXCR3-negative and CXCR3-positive naive CD8 T cells (dated by TCRdb to about 2019). Broad study findings and their caveats: TRB CDR3s from CXCR3-positive naive cells showed higher hydrophobicity (lower Kidera factor 4), lower energy, and higher strength and volume indices than CXCR3-negative naive cells.

The instrument was a NextSeq 550. The Human TCR Profiling Kit (MiLaboratory) was used to make UMI-labeled 5' RACE TRB cDNA libraries. After reprocessing by TCRdb, each CDR3 protein sequence is one entry, and no DNA is given. The sample table on file contains more than 80,000 distinct CDR3 sequences. The ten most abundant clones make up 0.38% of the sample. Their antigen targets remain unknown. The sample was naive CXCR3+ CD8+ T cells from blood. According to the study, the label for this sample's cell subset or site signals: CD45RO-CCR7+CD27+CD95- naive CD8+ T cells expressing CXCR3 (TNR3+). The origin of the receptors is a human donor in good health. Some clones in this sample may be carry-over from other donors' samples.

The genes are TRBV19 and TRBJ1-2. Germline V gene lookup returns CDR1 LNHDA and CDR2 SQIVND (reference sequence). This CDR3 has 14 residues. The CDR3 loop reads CASSDREDDYGYTF. The full variable domain, completed using reference TRBV19 and TRBJ1-2, is DGGITQSPKYLFRKEGQNVTLSCEQNLNHDAMYWYRQDPGQGLRLIYYSQIVNDFQKGDIAEGYSVSREKKESFPLTVTSAQKNPTAFYLCASSDREDDYGYTFGSGTRLTVV.

V and J are TRBV14 and TRBJ2-1; the TCRdb D gene call, TRBD1, has no DNA to confirm it. The CDR3 runs 16 residues. Germline V gene sequence: CDR1 SGHDN, CDR2 FVKESK. The CDR3 spells CASSPPGFMLLNEQFF.

This chain joins TRBV28 and TRBJ1-5. The CDR3 totals 16 residues. The V gene's germline CDR1 is MDHEN and CDR2 SYDVKM. The chain's CDR3 is CASSFYGVYSNQPQHF.

The rearrangement joins TRBV4-2 to TRBJ1-2; no DNA is available, so the TRBD1 call from TCRdb remains unchecked. CDR3 size: 15 residues. Looked up from germline, CDR1 is LGHNA and CDR2 is YNFKEQ. CDR3 protein: CASSQDGSGGYGYTF.

The rearrangement joins TRBV15 to TRBJ2-1. In germline, CDR1 is LNHNV, CDR2 YYDKDF (reference sequence). The CDR3 is 12 residues long. The CDR3 sequence: CATSATYNEQFF.

The J gene is TRBJ2-5, the V gene TRBV7-9. CDR3 length equals 15 residues. Looked up from germline, CDR1 is SEHNR and CDR2 is FQNEAQ (reference sequence). The chain's CDR3 is CASSFGEGIQETQYF.

The V call is TRBV4-3, the J call TRBJ2-7; the D call of TRBD2 rests on TCRdb alone, since no DNA is present to check it. CDR1 and CDR2 (germline): LGHNA, YSLEER. This CDR3 has 15 amino acids. The CDR3 loop reads CASSQDRDYAFLQYF.

The chain is built from TRBV5-1 and TRBJ2-1. The CDR3 loop spans 12 amino acids. CDR1 SGHRS and CDR2 YFSETQ come from the germline V gene. CDR3 residues: CASSLDMNEQFF.

The chain joins TRBV19 to TRBJ2-3; TCRdb calls TRBD1, which cannot be checked without DNA. The CDR3 has 13 residues. Germline CDR1 and CDR2: LNHDA and SQIVND (reference sequence). This chain's CDR3 is CASSSRDANTQYF. Based on the CDR3 plus reference TRBV19 and TRBJ2-3, the full variable domain is DGGITQSPKYLFRKEGQNVTLSCEQNLNHDAMYWYRQDPGQGLRLIYYSQIVNDFQKGDIAEGYSVSREKKESFPLTVTSAQKNPTAFYLCASSSRDANTQYFGPGTRLTVL.

This chain's CDR3 is CASSKVGNNNTGELFF. This chain connects TRBV21-1 to TRBJ2-2. TRBV21-1 is a known pseudogene. The CDR3 has 16 residues.

The rearrangement links TRBV9 to TRBJ2-7; TCRdb selects TRBD2, and the lack of DNA leaves this call unchecked. Germline V gene data show CDR1 as SGDLS and CDR2 as YYNGEE. CDR3 length equals 14 residues. The CDR3: CASSVGLVNYEQYF.

V usage is TRBV7-9 and J usage is TRBJ2-3. This CDR3 region has 15 residues. Germline values: CDR1 SEHNR, CDR2 FQNEAQ (reference sequence). CDR3 loop: CASSPAVSSGDTQYF. Looking up the rest from reference TRBV7-9 and TRBJ2-3 gives the full variable domain: DTGVSQNPRHKITKRGQNVTFRCDPISEHNRLYWYRQTLGQGPEFLTYFQNEAQLEKSRLLSDRFSAERPKGSFSTLEIQRTEQGDSAMYLCASSPAVSSGDTQYFGPGTRLTVL.

The chain is built from TRBV2 and TRBJ2-2; the D call of TRBD1 rests on TCRdb alone, since no DNA is present to check it. The CDR3 contains 13 residues. The V gene's germline CDR1 is SNHLY and CDR2 FYNNEI. The CDR3 reads CARTGGSIGELFF. Filled out from reference TRBV2 and TRBJ2-2, the complete variable domain reads EPEVTQTPSHQVTQMGQEVILRCVPISNHLYFYWYRQILGQKVEFLVSFYNNEISEKSEIFDDQFSVERPDGSNFTLKIRSTKLEDSAMYFCARTGGSIGELFFGEGSRLTVL.

V and J are TRBV7-9 and TRBJ1-1. This CDR3 has 14 residues. Germline assignment: CDR1 SEHNR and CDR2 FQNEAQ (reference sequence). CDR3 sequence: CASSLEVGTPEAFF.

The chain employs TRBV20-1 and TRBJ1-1; TCRdb lists TRBD1, though no DNA is available to test this call. The CDR3 is made up of 15 amino acids. Germline CDR1 and CDR2: DFQATT and SNEGSKA (reference sequence). The CDR3 is CSARVVDPLPGKAFF.

The CDR3 loop is CASSEAFRQGYQPQHF. The rearrangement uses TRBV6-1 and TRBJ1-5; TCRdb's D call, TRBD1, is unchecked because there is no DNA. The CDR3 consists of 16 residues. The V gene's germline CDR1 is MNHNS and CDR2 SASEGT.

The rearrangement uses TRBV12-3 or TRBV12-4 and TRBJ1-4; as DNA is missing, the TRBD1 call by TCRdb cannot be tested. The CDR3 totals 14 residues. CDR3: CASSLSGVNEKLFF.

The rearrangement joins TRBV4-2 to TRBJ2-1; checking the TCRdb D call of TRBD2 is not possible without DNA. This CDR3 contains 18 residues. Germline CDR1 is LGHNA and CDR2 is YNFKEQ. CDR3: CASSQVGLAGGHYNEQFF.

The V call is TRBV4-3, the J call TRBJ2-5. Germline V lookup: CDR1 LGHNA, CDR2 YSLEER. CDR3 size: 15 residues. CDR3 residues: CASSQDLGSQETQYF.

The gene calls are TRBV19 and TRBJ1-1; TCRdb selects TRBD1, and the lack of DNA leaves this call unchecked. The CDR3 spans 11 residues. From germline, CDR1 is LNHDA and CDR2 SQIVND (reference sequence). The chain's CDR3 is CASNRGRKAFF.

The gene calls are TRBV30 and TRBJ2-7; TCRdb designates TRBD1, a call that cannot be tested without DNA. The CDR3 runs to 16 residues. The germline gives CDR1 GTSNPN, CDR2 SVGIG (reference sequence). CDR3 loop: CAWSVSTGRWPYEQYF. Full variable domain (remainder filled in from reference TRBV30 and TRBJ2-7): SQTIHQWPATLVQPVGSPLSLECTVEGTSNPNLYWYRQAAGRGLQLLFYSVGIGQISSEVPQNLSASRPQDRQFILSSKKLLLSDSGFYLCAWSVSTGRWPYEQYFGPGTRLTVT.

The J gene is TRBJ2-7, the V gene TRBV20-1; as DNA is missing, the TRBD2 call by TCRdb cannot be tested. The germline CDR1 and CDR2 sequences are DFQATT and SNEGSKA (reference sequence). This CDR3 contains 15 residues. CDR3 protein: CSARDQTSGGYEQYF.

The chain is built from TRBV11-3 and TRBJ1-2. This CDR3 is built from 13 residues. Per the germline V gene, CDR1 is SGHNT and CDR2 is YENEEA. The CDR3: CASSRSPLRGYTF.

The CDR3 protein is CASSLVGAEQFF. The chain carries TRBV5-6 and TRBJ2-1; TCRdb picks TRBD1, but there is no DNA to check that call. Germline CDR1 is SGHDT and CDR2 is YYEEEE. The CDR3 has 12 amino acids.

The chain employs TRBV7-3 and TRBJ2-7. This CDR3 comprises 13 residues. The V gene's germline CDR1 is SGHTA and CDR2 FQGTGA. This chain's CDR3 is CASSFYQRDEQYF.

This sequence joins TRBV12-3 or TRBV12-4 and TRBJ2-7. The CDR3 runs 12 residues. The CDR3 is CASSPEPHEQYF.

The J gene is TRBJ2-3, the V gene TRBV6-6; there is no DNA to check the TCRdb D call of TRBD1. This CDR3 is built from 17 residues. Germline V gene lookup returns CDR1 MNHNY and CDR2 SVGAGI (reference sequence). The CDR3: CASSLSPTGLITDTQYF.

CDR3 protein: CATYAPPGPPYNEQFF. This rearrangement joins TRBV6-2 or TRBV6-3 to TRBJ2-1; TCRdb names TRBD1, which stays unverified in the absence of DNA. The CDR3 sequence is 16 residues long. The V gene's germline CDR1 is MNHEY and CDR2 SVGEGT.

The V call is TRBV11-1, the J call TRBJ2-7; with no DNA, the TCRdb D assignment of TRBD1 cannot be verified. This CDR3 has 15 amino acids. In germline, CDR1 is SGHAT, CDR2 FQDESV (reference sequence). Here the CDR3 reads CASSERGETPYEQYF.

The gene calls are TRBV19 and TRBJ2-6; TCRdb proposes TRBD1, but this gene call is untestable without DNA. The CDR3 sequence is 18 residues long. In germline, CDR1 is LNHDA, CDR2 SQIVND (reference sequence). CDR3 in amino acids: CASTADRAILSGANVLTF.